The rows below give T cell receptor beta chains drawn from one sample of a study of blood T cell repertoires in COVID-19. Data came from immunoSEQ multiplex PCR; TCRdb stores just in-frame clones and leaves some out. The sample has about 280,000 clones, less than 95% seen once. Sequenced input: PBMCs or T cells enriched from blood (not recorded which). The origin of the receptors is a man aged 40-50 years who had been exposed to COVID-19. The CDR3 runs from the conserved cysteine through the conserved F or W. Fields, in order: J gene, V gene, D gene, clone size, CDR3 DNA, CDR3 protein. A D gene is named only where the DNA matches it firmly. Some rows have no size entry. The others give once, few or many, or a class for an expanded clone.

>TRBJ2-7|TRBV20-1|TRBD1|-
TGCAGTGCTAAGGGACAGGGACAGCAGTACTTC
CSAKGQGQQYF
>TRBJ1-2|TRBV28|TRBD1|-
TGTGCCAGCAGTTCCGGACAGGCGGTCTATGGCTACACCTTC
CASSSGQAVYGYTF
>TRBJ2-5|TRBV6-4|-|-
TGTGCCAGCAGCCCCCTTTATAGTAGCGGAGGAGAGACCCAGTACTTC
CASSPLYSSGGETQYF
>TRBJ2-2|TRBV5-1|-|few
TGCGCCAGCAGCTTGGCACACGCGAACACCGGGGAGCTGTTTTTT
CASSLAHANTGELFF
>TRBJ1-2|TRBV6-5|-|-
TGTGCCAGCAGTTTGACCCCCGGGGGAGGCTACACCTTC
CASSLTPGGGYTF
>TRBJ2-2|TRBV7-2|TRBD2|-
TGTGCCAGCAGGGGGACTAGCGGGAGTCTCACCGGGGAGCTGTTTTTT
CASRGTSGSLTGELFF
>TRBJ2-7|TRBV3-1/TRBV3-2|-|-
TGTGCCAGCAGCCAACGAGCCTACGAGCAGTACTTC
CASSQRAYEQYF
>TRBJ2-5|TRBV6-5|TRBD2|-
TGTGCCAGCAGTTACTCACTAGCGGTTCAAGAGACCCAGTACTTC
CASSYSLAVQETQYF
>TRBJ2-3|TRBV29-1|TRBD2|few
TGCAGCGTTGAATCGCTGGGACTAGCATATTTT
CSVESLGLAYF
>TRBJ1-3|TRBV27|-|-
TGTGCCAGCAGTGCAGACTCTGGAAACACCATATATTTT
CASSADSGNTIYF
>TRBJ2-7|TRBV9|TRBD2|-
TGTGCCAGCAGCGTAGGGGGGGGACTAGCGGCCCTCTCTGAGCAGTACTTC
CASSVGGGLAALSEQYF
>TRBJ2-3|TRBV25-1|-|few
TGTGCCAGCAGTAGACAGGGAGGAGGGTATACGCAGTATTTT
CASSRQGGGYTQYF
>TRBJ2-2|TRBV10-2|-|-
TGCGCCAGCAGTGAGTCAAGATACGGGAAAGTTTCCGGGTCCGGGGAGCTGTTTTTT
CASSESRYGKVSGSGELFF
>TRBJ2-7|TRBV18|TRBD1|-
TGTGCCAGCTCGGCCGGGACAGGGACTTACGAGCAGTACTTC
CASSAGTGTYEQYF
>TRBJ1-6|TRBV5-1|-|-
TGCGCCAGCAGCTTGAGGTCAGGGTTTAATTCACCCCTCCACTTT
CASSLRSGFNSPLHF
>TRBJ2-3|TRBV13|TRBD1|-
TGTGCCAGCAGCTCCGGGACAGAGAGCACAGATACGCAGTATTTT
CASSSGTESTDTQYF
>TRBJ1-5|TRBV21-1|-|-
TGTGCCAGCAGCGACAGGATCAATCAGCCCCAGCATTTT
CASSDRINQPQHF
>TRBJ1-1|TRBV9|-|-
TGTGCCAGCAACCGGGACTCGGCCCAAGACACTGAAGCTTTCTTT
CASNRDSAQDTEAFF
>TRBJ2-3|TRBV3-1/TRBV3-2|TRBD2|-
TGTGCCAGCAGCCAAAAGCGGACTAGCGGCACAGATACGCAGTATTTT
CASSQKRTSGTDTQYF
>TRBJ2-5|TRBV29-1|-|-
TGCAGCGTTGAGGAGGGGGCAGAGACCCAGTACTTC
CSVEEGAETQYF
>TRBJ2-1|TRBV12-3/TRBV12-4|TRBD1|-
TGTGCCAGCGGGACAGATTCTTACAATGAGCAGTTCTTC
CASGTDSYNEQFF
>TRBJ1-2|TRBV18|TRBD1|-
TGTGCCAGCTCACTTCTCACAGGGGGCGAGGATGGCTACACCTTC
CASSLLTGGEDGYTF
>TRBJ2-7|TRBV7-2|TRBD1|-
TGTGCCAGCAGCGTGGCCGGGACAGGGAGCTCCTACGAGCAGTACTTC
CASSVAGTGSSYEQYF
>TRBJ1-5|TRBV28|TRBD1|-
TGTGCCAGCAAAACAGGGGGTCAGCCCCAGCATTTT
CASKTGGQPQHF
>TRBJ2-1|TRBV4-1|-|-
TGCGCCAGCAGCCAAGTAGTGAGTCTCCACAATGAGCAGTTCTTC
CASSQVVSLHNEQFF
>TRBJ2-3|TRBV19|-|-
TGTGCCAGTAGTAAGGGGTTTAGAGATACGCAGTATTTT
CASSKGFRDTQYF
>TRBJ1-4|TRBV4-1|-|-
TGCGCCAGCAGCCCCAACCCGACAGCCGGATCTGCAACTAATGAAAAACTGTTTTTT
CASSPNPTAGSATNEKLFF
>TRBJ1-1|TRBV27|TRBD1|-
TGTGCCAGCAGTGTGGCAGGGGGCGTCGGAACTGAAGCTTTCTTT
CASSVAGGVGTEAFF
>TRBJ1-2|TRBV28|-|-
TGTGCCAGCAGTGCCGCCAGGGGAGACTATGGCTACACCTTC
CASSAARGDYGYTF
>TRBJ1-2|TRBV11-2|TRBD1|once
TGTGCCAGCAGCTTAGAGCTCCGGGACAGTTTCTATGGCTACACCTTC
CASSLELRDSFYGYTF
>TRBJ2-3|TRBV28|TRBD2|-
TGTGCCAGCAGTTTAGGGACTAGCTGGAACGCAGATACGCAGTATTTT
CASSLGTSWNADTQYF
>TRBJ2-5|TRBV5-1|-|-
TGCGCCAGCAGCTTGGTCGGTAGCGGAAACCAAGAGACCCAGTACTTC
CASSLVGSGNQETQYF
>TRBJ2-1|TRBV29-1|TRBD2|-
TGCAGCGCCTGCTGGCTAGCGGTCTACAATGAGCAGTTCTTC
CSACWLAVYNEQFF
>TRBJ2-7|TRBV19|TRBD2|-
TGTGCCAGCTCGGGACTAGCGGGAGGCGAGCAGTACTTC
CASSGLAGGEQYF
>TRBJ2-1|TRBV30|TRBD2|-
TGTGCCTGGAGCCCGGGACTAGCGAGATACAATGAGCAGTTCTTC
CAWSPGLARYNEQFF
>TRBJ1-2|TRBV9|TRBD1|-
TGTGCCAGCAGCGTGGGACAGGGGGCTTATGGCTACACCTTC
CASSVGQGAYGYTF
>TRBJ2-7|TRBV30|-|-
TGTGCCTGGAGTCTTCGGTACGAGCAGTACTTC
CAWSLRYEQYF
>TRBJ2-5|TRBV7-9|-|-
TGTGCCAGCAGCTTAGTCCGCCAGCAAGAGACCCAGTACTTC
CASSLVRQQETQYF
>TRBJ1-2|TRBV4-2|-|-
TGTGCCAGCAGCCAAGCCTCGACAGTCGGCTACACCTTC
CASSQASTVGYTF
>TRBJ2-1|TRBV7-3|-|-
TGTGCCAGCAGCTTGTCTGGGGGGAGATCCGACAATGAGCAGTTCTTC
CASSLSGGRSDNEQFF
>TRBJ2-5|TRBV9|TRBD2|once
TGTGCCAGCAGCGTCGGACTAGCCGTCGAAGAGACCCAGTACTTC
CASSVGLAVEETQYF
>TRBJ2-7|TRBV9|-|once
TGTGCCAGCAGCGTAGATGAGACAGCCTACGAGCAGTACTTC
CASSVDETAYEQYF
>TRBJ2-1|TRBV28|TRBD2|-
TGTGCCAGCAGTCCCAGCGGGAGGGCGGAGGGCAATGAGCAGTTCTTC
CASSPSGRAEGNEQFF
>TRBJ1-2|TRBV24-1|TRBD1|-
TGTGCCACCAGTGGGTCTTATTGGACAGGGGATGGCTACACCTTC
CATSGSYWTGDGYTF
>TRBJ1-6|TRBV5-6|-|-
TGTGCCAGCAGCTTGGGAGGGTTGGGTTCACCCCTCCACTTT
CASSLGGLGSPLHF
>TRBJ2-7|TRBV28|TRBD1|-
TGTGCCAGCAGTCCCTGGACAGGTTCAAGCTCCTACGAGCAGTACTTC
CASSPWTGSSSYEQYF
>TRBJ2-1|TRBV4-1|TRBD1|-
TGCGCCAGCAGCCAACTCGAGACAGGGCCTTTGGATGAGCAGTTCTTC
CASSQLETGPLDEQFF
>TRBJ2-3|TRBV24-1|-|-
TGTGCCACCAGTGTTGGGGCGGGGGATACGCAGTATTTT
CATSVGAGDTQYF
>TRBJ2-4|TRBV5-1|-|-
TGCGCCAGCAGCCTATGGACAGAAGGTTCTGTCATTCAGTACTTC
CASSLWTEGSVIQYF
>TRBJ2-7|TRBV14|-|-
TGTGCCAGCAGCCACGATTCCGGGAGATCCTACGAGCAGTACTTC
CASSHDSGRSYEQYF
>TRBJ2-7|TRBV7-9|-|-
TGTGCCAGCAGCTTGGTTACAGGGTTGGGTTCCTACGAGCAGTACTTC
CASSLVTGLGSYEQYF
>TRBJ1-5|TRBV18|-|-
TGTGCCAGCTCACCTGGGACAACCCTACCCAATCAGCCCCAGCATTTT
CASSPGTTLPNQPQHF
>TRBJ1-3|TRBV5-1|-|-
TGCGCCAGCAGCGCACCAGGCTCTGGAAACACCATATATTTT
CASSAPGSGNTIYF
>TRBJ2-1|TRBV6-5|-|-
TGTGCCAGCAGTTACTCGACAAGAGGGAATGAGCAGTTCTTC
CASSYSTRGNEQFF
>TRBJ2-3|TRBV25-1|TRBD1|-
TGTGCCAGCAGTGGCTGGACAGGGGGCACAGATACGCAGTATTTT
CASSGWTGGTDTQYF
>TRBJ1-3|TRBV7-2|TRBD1|-
TGTGCCAGCTCCAGGGGGTCGGCTGGAAACACCATATATTTT
CASSRGSAGNTIYF
>TRBJ1-4|TRBV29-1|-|-
TGCAGCGTTTCAGGGGTTGGGGAAAAACTGTTTTTT
CSVSGVGEKLFF